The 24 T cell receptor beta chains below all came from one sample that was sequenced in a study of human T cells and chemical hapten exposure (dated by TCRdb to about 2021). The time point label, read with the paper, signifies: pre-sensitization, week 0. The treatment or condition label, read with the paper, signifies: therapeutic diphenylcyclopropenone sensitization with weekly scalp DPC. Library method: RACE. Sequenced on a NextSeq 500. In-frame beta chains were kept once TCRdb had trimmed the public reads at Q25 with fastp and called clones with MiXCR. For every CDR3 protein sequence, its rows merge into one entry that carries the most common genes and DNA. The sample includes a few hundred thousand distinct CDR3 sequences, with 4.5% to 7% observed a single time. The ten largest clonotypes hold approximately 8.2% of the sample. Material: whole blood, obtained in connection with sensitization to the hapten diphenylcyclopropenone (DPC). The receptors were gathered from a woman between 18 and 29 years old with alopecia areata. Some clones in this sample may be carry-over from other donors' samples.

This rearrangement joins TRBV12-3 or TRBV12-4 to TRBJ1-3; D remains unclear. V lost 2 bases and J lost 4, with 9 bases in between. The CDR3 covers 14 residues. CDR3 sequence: CASSLTEVGNTIYF. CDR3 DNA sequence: TGTGCCAGCAGTTTAACAGAAGTCGGAAACACCATATATTTT.

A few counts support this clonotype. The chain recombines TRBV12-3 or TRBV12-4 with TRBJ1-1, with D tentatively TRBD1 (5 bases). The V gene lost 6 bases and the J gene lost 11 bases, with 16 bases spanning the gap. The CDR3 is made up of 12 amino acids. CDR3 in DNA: TGTGCCAGCAGCATGACAGTGAACTCGGCTTTCTTT. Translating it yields CASSMTVNSAFF.

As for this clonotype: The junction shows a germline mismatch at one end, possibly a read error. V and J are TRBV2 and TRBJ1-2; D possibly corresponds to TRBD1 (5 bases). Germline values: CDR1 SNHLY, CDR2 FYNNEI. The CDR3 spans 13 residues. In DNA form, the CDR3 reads TGTGCCAGCAGTGAGGCTGTCAGGGTCGATCGCTCCTTC. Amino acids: CASSEAVRVDRSF. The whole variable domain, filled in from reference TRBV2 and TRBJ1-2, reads EPEVTQTPSHQVTQMGQEVILRCVPISNHLYFYWYRQILGQKVEFLVSFYNNEISEKSEIFDDQFSVERPDGSNFTLKIRSTKLEDSAMYFCASSEAVRVDRSFGSGTRLTVV.

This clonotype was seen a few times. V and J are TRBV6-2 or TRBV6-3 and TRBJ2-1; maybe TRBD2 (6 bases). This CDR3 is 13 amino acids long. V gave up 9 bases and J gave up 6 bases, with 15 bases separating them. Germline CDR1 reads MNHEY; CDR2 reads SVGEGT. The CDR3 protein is CASTGSRGNEQFF. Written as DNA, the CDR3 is TGTGCCAGTACCGGGAGCCGAGGCAATGAGCAGTTCTTC.

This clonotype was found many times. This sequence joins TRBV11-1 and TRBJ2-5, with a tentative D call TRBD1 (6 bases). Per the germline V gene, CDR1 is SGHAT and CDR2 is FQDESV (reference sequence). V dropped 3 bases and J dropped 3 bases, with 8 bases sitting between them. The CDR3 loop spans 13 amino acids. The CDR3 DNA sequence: TGTGCCAGCAGCTTTTACAGGGAAGAGACCCAGTACTTC. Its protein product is CASSFYREETQYF. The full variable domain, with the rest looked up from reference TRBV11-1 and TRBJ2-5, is EAEVAQSPRYKITEKSQAVAFWCDPISGHATLYWYRQILGQGPELLVQFQDESVVDDSQLPKDRFSAERLKGVDSTLKIQPAELGDSAMYLCASSFYREETQYFGPGTRLLVL.

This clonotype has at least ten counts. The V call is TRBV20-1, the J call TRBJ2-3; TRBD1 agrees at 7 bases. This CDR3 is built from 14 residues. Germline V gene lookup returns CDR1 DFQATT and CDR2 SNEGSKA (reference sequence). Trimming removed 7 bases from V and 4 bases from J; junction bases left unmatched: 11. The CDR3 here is CSGGTGVEADTQYF. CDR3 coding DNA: TGCAGTGGGGGAACAGGGGTAGAGGCAGATACGCAGTATTTT.

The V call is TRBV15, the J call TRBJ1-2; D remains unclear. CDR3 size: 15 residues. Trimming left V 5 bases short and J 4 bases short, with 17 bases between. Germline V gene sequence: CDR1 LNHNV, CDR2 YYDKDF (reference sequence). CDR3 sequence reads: CATSPNHPGGYGYTF. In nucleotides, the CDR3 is TGTGCCACCAGCCCCAATCATCCTGGCGGCTATGGCTACACCTTC.

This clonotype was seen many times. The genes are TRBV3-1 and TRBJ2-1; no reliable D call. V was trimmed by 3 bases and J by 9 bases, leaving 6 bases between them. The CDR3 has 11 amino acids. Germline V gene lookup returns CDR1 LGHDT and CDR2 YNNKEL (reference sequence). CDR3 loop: CASSHISEQFF. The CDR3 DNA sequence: TGTGCCAGCAGCCATATATCTGAGCAGTTCTTC.

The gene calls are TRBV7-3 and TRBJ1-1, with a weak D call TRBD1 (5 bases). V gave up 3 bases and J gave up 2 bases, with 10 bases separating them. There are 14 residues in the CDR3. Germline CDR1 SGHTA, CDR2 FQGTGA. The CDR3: CASSLGQHNTEAFF. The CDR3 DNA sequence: TGTGCCAGCAGCTTGGGGCAGCATAACACTGAAGCTTTCTTT.

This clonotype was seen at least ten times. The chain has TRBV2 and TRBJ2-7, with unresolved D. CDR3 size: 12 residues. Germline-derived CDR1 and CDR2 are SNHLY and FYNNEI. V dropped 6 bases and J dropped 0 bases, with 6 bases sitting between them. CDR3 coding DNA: TGTGCCAGCAGCCGAGGCTCCTACGAGCAGTACTTC. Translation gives CASSRGSYEQYF.

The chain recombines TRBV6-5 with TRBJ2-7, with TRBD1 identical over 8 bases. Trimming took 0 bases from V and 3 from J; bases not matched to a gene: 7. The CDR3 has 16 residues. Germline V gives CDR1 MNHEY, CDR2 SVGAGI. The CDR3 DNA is TGTGCCAGCAGTTACTCCGGGCACAGGGGGAACTACGAGCAGTACTTC. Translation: CASSYSGHRGNYEQYF.

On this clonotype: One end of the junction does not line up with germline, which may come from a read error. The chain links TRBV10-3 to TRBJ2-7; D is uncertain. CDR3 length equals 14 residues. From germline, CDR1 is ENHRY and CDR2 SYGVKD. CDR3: CAISESLFPYEQYF. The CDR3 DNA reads TGTGCCATCAGTGAGTCCCTTTTCCCCTATGAGCAGTACTTC.

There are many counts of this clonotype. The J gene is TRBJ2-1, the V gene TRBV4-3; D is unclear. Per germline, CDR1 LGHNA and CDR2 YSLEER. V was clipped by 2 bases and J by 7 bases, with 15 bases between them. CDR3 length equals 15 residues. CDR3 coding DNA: TGCGCCAGCAGCCAAAACCTTCGGGCGCCGAATGAGCAGTTCTTC. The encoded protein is CASSQNLRAPNEQFF.

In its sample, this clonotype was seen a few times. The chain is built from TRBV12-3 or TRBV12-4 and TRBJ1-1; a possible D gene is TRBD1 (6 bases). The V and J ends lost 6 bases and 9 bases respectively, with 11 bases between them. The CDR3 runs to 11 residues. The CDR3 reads CASSRGYQAFF. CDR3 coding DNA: TGTGCCAGCAGCAGGGGTTATCAAGCTTTCTTT.

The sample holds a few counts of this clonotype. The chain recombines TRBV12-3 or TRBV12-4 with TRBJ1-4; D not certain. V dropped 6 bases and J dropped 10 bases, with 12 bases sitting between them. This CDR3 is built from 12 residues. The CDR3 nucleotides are TGTGCCAGCAGCCTGAGAGGAGGAAAACTGTTTTTT. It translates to CASSLRGGKLFF.

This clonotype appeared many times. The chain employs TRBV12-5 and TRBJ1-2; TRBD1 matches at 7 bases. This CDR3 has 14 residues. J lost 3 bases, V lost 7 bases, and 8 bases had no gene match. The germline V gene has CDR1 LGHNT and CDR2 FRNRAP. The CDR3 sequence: CASATGVIYYGYTF. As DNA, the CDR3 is TGTGCTAGTGCTACAGGGGTAATTTACTATGGCTACACCTTC.

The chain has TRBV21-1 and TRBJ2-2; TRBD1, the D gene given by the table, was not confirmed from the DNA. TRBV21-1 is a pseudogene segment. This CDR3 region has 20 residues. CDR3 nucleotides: TGTGCCAGCAGCCGTCCTCCAAGTAGTCCGGGACAGGCGAACACCGGGGAGCTGTTTTTT. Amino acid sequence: CASSRPPSSPGQANTGELFF.

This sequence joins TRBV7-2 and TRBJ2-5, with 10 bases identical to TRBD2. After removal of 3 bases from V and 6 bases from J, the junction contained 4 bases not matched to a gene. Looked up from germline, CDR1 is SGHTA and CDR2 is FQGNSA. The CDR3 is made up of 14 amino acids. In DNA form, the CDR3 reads TGTGCCAGCAGCTTCGAGCGGGGGGGAAAGACCCAGTACTTC. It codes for CASSFERGGKTQYF.

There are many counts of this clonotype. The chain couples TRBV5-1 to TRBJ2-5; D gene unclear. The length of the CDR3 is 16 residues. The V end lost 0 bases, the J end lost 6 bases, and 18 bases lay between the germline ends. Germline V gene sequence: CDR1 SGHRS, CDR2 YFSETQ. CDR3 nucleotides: TGCGCCAGCAGCTTGGGGAGTGGATACGGCGGAAAGACCCAGTACTTC. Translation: CASSLGSGYGGKTQYF.

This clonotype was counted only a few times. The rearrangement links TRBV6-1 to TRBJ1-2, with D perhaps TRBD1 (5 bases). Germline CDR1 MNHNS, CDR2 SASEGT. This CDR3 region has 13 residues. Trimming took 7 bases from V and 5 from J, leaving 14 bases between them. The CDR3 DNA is TGTGCCAGCATCCCAAAGGGGAGGTATGGCTACACCTTC. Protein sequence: CASIPKGRYGYTF.

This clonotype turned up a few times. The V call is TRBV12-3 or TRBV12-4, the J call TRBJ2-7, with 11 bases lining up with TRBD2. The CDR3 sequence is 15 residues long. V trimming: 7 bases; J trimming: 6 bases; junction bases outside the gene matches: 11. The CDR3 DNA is TGTGCCAGCATCCTCGGACTAGCGGGTACCTCCGAGCAGTACTTC. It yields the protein CASILGLAGTSEQYF.

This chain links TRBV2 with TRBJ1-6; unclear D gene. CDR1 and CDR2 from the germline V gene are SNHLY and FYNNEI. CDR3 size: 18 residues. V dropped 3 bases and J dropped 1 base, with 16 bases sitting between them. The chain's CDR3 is CASSEMGSRRSYNSPLHF. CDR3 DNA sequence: TGTGCCAGCAGTGAGATGGGCAGTAGAAGATCCTATAATTCACCCCTCCACTTT.

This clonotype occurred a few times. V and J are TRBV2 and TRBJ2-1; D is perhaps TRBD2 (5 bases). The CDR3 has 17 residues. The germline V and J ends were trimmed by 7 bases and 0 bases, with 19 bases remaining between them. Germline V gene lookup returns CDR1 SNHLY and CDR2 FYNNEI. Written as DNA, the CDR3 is TGTGCCAGCACGAGAAGACTAATCCCAAGCTCCTACAATGAGCAGTTCTTC. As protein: CASTRRLIPSSYNEQFF.

This CDR3 reads CATSEGGSGETQYF. CDR3 nucleotides: TGTGCCACCAGTGAAGGGGGTTCAGGGGAGACCCAGTACTTC. The chain is built from TRBV24-1 and TRBJ2-5, with a possible D match to TRBD1 (6 bases). Germline values: CDR1 KGHDR, CDR2 SFDVKD. V lost 4 bases, J lost 5 bases, and 13 bases lay in between. This CDR3 is 14 amino acids long.